One sample yielded the 20 T cell receptor beta chains listed below, sequenced in a study of CD8 T cells in ankylosing spondylitis. Study observations and caveats: Characteristic of ankylosing spondylitis blood, it appeared, was a TCR beta motif comprising roughly eight highly homologous variants.

These receptors' antigens are unknown. TCRdb redid the calling of the 5' RACE reads with MiXCR, one entry per CDR3 protein. The table includes 450,000 to 550,000 distinct CDR3 sequences, about 5% detected once. Sequenced: blood, either unsorted or a sorted T cell fraction (not recorded which). These TCRs come from a male donor with ankylosing spondylitis.

This clonotype was recorded at least ten times. The V and J genes are TRBV5-5 and TRBJ2-1; D unclear. CDR1 and CDR2 from the germline V gene are SGHKS and YYEKEE (reference sequence). V dropped 6 bases and J dropped 10 bases, with 11 bases sitting between them. The CDR3 totals 11 residues. Here the CDR3 reads CASTPKGEQFF. In DNA, the CDR3 is TGTGCCAGCACCCCTAAAGGGGAGCAGTTCTTC.

This clonotype has a count of ten or more. V gene TRBV12-3 or TRBV12-4 combines with J gene TRBJ1-3; D is ambiguous. There are 15 residues in the CDR3. V lost 3 bases to trimming and J lost 0 bases, with 9 bases between them. CDR3 sequence (DNA): TGTGCCAGCAGTTTTTGGCAGTACTCTGGAAACACCATATATTTT. This translates into CASSFWQYSGNTIYF.

There are many counts of this clonotype. The V gene is TRBV3-1, the J gene TRBJ1-1, with D uncertain. V was cut by 4 bases and J by 7 bases, with 7 bases left in between. CDR1 and CDR2 (germline): LGHDT, YNNKEL (reference sequence). The CDR3 is made up of 11 amino acids. CDR3 coding DNA: TGTGCCAGCAGCCGTGAAAGTGAAGCTTTCTTT. It yields the protein CASSRESEAFF.

This clonotype was detected ten times or more. The chain joins TRBV20-1 to TRBJ2-3; either TRBD1 or TRBD2 may supply D (8 bases each). The CDR3 is 14 amino acids. Trimming left V 6 bases short and J 5 bases short, with 18 bases between. The germline V gene has CDR1 DFQATT and CDR2 SNEGSKA (reference sequence). Written as DNA, the CDR3 is TGCAGTGCCGGGAGGGACAGGTTCGGAGATACGCAGTATTTT. It specifies CSAGRDRFGDTQYF.

This clonotype was counted ten times or more. The CDR3 bases are TGTGCCAGCAGCCAAGCCAAAGGGGGGGGCACTGAAGCTTTCTTT. Its protein product is CASSQAKGGGTEAFF. The V call is TRBV4-2, the J call TRBJ1-1, with D possibly matching TRBD1 (6 bases). V dropped 1 base and J dropped 4 bases, with 13 bases sitting between them. Germline-derived CDR1 and CDR2 are LGHNA and YNFKEQ. This CDR3 is 15 amino acids long.

This clonotype was found many times. CDR3 region: CASSLALAGTSYEQYF. For the CDR3, the DNA is TGCGCCAGCAGCTTGGCCCTGGCGGGTACCTCCTACGAGCAGTACTTC. V usage is TRBV5-1 and J usage is TRBJ2-7; D may be TRBD2 (5 bases). The CDR3 has 16 residues. Trimming took 0 bases from V and 0 from J, leaving 13 bases between them. Germline V gene sequence: CDR1 SGHRS, CDR2 YFSETQ. Drawing the rest from reference TRBV5-1 and TRBJ2-7, the complete variable domain is KAGVTQTPRYLIKTRGQQVTLSCSPISGHRSVSWYQQTPGQGLQFLFEYFSETQRNKGNFPGRFSGRQFSNSRSEMNVSTLELGDSALYLCASSLALAGTSYEQYFGPGTRLTVT.

In this sample, this clonotype turned up many times. The V and J genes are TRBV20-1 and TRBJ2-5; D uncertain. Germline loops: CDR1 DFQATT, CDR2 SNEGSKA (reference sequence). V was pared by 3 bases and J by 4 bases, with 6 bases between. This CDR3 region has 11 residues. Written as DNA, the CDR3 is TGCAGTGCTAGTCTTCTAGAGACCCAGTACTTC. This translates into CSASLLETQYF.

V and J are TRBV18 and TRBJ1-5; 10 bases fit TRBD1. V lost 3 bases and J lost 5; bases outside the gene matches: 4. This CDR3 is 15 amino acids long. The V gene's germline CDR1 is KGHSH and CDR2 LQKENI. CDR3 in amino acids: CASSPRDRGDQPQHF. CDR3 sequence (DNA): TGTGCCAGCTCACCCCGGGACAGGGGTGATCAGCCCCAGCATTTT.

V and J are TRBV5-6 and TRBJ2-7; D may correspond to TRBD1 or TRBD2 (5 bases each). The CDR3 sequence is 13 residues long. Germline CDR1 and CDR2: SGHDT and YYEEEE. Trimming took off 4 bases at V and 6 bases at J, with 14 bases between the two ends. The CDR3 loop is CASSPGDVCEQYF. The CDR3 DNA reads as TGTGCCAGCAGCCCCGGGGACGTGTGCGAGCAGTACTTC.

This clonotype showed up many times. The J gene is TRBJ2-1, the V gene TRBV5-1; D is uncertain. The CDR3 spans 14 residues. With 7 bases removed from V and 10 bases from J, the gap between germline ends came to 21 bases. CDR1 and CDR2 from the germline V gene are SGHRS and YFSETQ. Here the CDR3 reads CASGRGVAFGEQFF. The CDR3 region has the DNA TGCGCCAGCGGCCGTGGCGTTGCCTTTGGGGAGCAGTTCTTC.

This clonotype was counted at least ten times. The chain joins TRBV27 to TRBJ1-6, with D unresolved. The ends were cut back, 7 bases at V and 0 bases at J, with 7 bases in the middle. The CDR3 contains 14 residues. Germline-derived CDR1 and CDR2 are MNHEY and SMNVEV (reference sequence). CDR3 in DNA: TGTGCCAGCACCTTAAGCTCCTATAATTCACCCCTCCACTTT. It translates to CASTLSSYNSPLHF.

This clonotype was found many times. The J gene is TRBJ1-5, the V gene TRBV6-5; a weak D match, TRBD1 (5 bases). V was cut by 2 bases and J by 7 bases, with 12 bases left in between. Germline assignment: CDR1 MNHEY and CDR2 SVGAGI. This CDR3 spans 14 amino acids. The CDR3 DNA follows: TGTGCCAGCAGTTACGAGAGGGGAGTACAGCCCCAGCATTTT. This gives the protein CASSYERGVQPQHF.

The gene calls are TRBV20-1 and TRBJ2-2; D may be TRBD1 or TRBD2 (6 bases each). The CDR3 runs to 16 residues. The V gene's germline CDR1 is DFQATT and CDR2 SNEGSKA (reference sequence). Trimming stripped 4 bases from V and 0 bases from J, with 15 bases between. DNA of the CDR3: TGCAGTGCTACCTCGACGGGGGCAACGAACACCGGGGAGCTGTTTTTT. It is translated as CSATSTGATNTGELFF.

The sample holds many counts of this clonotype. This chain connects TRBV3-1 to TRBJ2-7, with 7 bases fitting TRBD2. The germline V gene has CDR1 LGHDT and CDR2 YNNKEL (reference sequence). The CDR3 has 14 residues. The V and J ends lost 4 bases and 1 base, in that order; junction bases with no gene match: 4. CDR3 region: CASSRAGASYEQYF. The CDR3 bases are TGTGCCAGCAGCCGCGCGGGAGCTTCCTACGAGCAGTACTTC.

This clonotype was detected ten times or more. This rearrangement joins TRBV20-1 to TRBJ2-5, with D perhaps TRBD2 (7 bases). Per the germline V gene, CDR1 is DFQATT and CDR2 is SNEGSKA (reference sequence). The CDR3 loop spans 14 amino acids. V lost 5 bases and J 5 bases, leaving 18 bases between the germline ends. The CDR3 bases are TGCAGTGCTTATTACTTGCGGGGGCGGGAGACCCAGTACTTC. Its protein product is CSAYYLRGRETQYF.

In its sample, this clonotype was seen many times. The chain links TRBV6-5 to TRBJ2-7; no reliable D call. The germline CDR1 and CDR2 sequences are MNHEY and SVGAGI. The length of the CDR3 is 13 residues. The V end was cut by 2 bases, the J end by 1 base, with 6 bases between. CDR3 region: CASSYGDSYEQYF. For the CDR3, the DNA is TGTGCCAGCAGTTACGGGGATTCCTACGAGCAGTACTTC.

This clonotype showed up many times. The V and J genes are TRBV7-2 and TRBJ2-7; 9 bases agree with TRBD1. The CDR3 length is 14 residues. Trimming took 5 bases from V and 5 from J; bases not matched to a gene: 7. Per the germline V gene, CDR1 is SGHTA and CDR2 is FQGNSA. The CDR3 sequence: CASSTQGAVHEQYF. The DNA of the CDR3 is TGTGCCAGCAGCACACAGGGGGCGGTCCACGAGCAGTACTTC.

This clonotype occurred a few times. The chain recombines TRBV28 with TRBJ2-7; D remains unclear. The germline gives CDR1 MDHEN, CDR2 SYDVKM. CDR3 length: 13 residues. The germline V and J ends were trimmed by 2 bases and 2 bases, with 7 bases remaining between them. This CDR3 is CASSLVEAYEQYF. CDR3 DNA: TGTGCCAGCAGTTTAGTTGAAGCCTACGAGCAGTACTTC.

In this sample, this clonotype turned up many times. The chain employs TRBV5-1 and TRBJ2-7, with 7 positions matching TRBD1. Germline V gene sequence: CDR1 SGHRS, CDR2 YFSETQ. The V segment lost 3 bases and the J segment 6 bases; nucleotides outside the gene matches: 12. There are 15 residues in the CDR3. CDR3 in DNA: TGCGCCAGCAGCTCGGCTCCTACAGGGGTGGGCGAGCAGTACTTC. Amino acids: CASSSAPTGVGEQYF.

This clonotype was counted many times. This chain connects TRBV20-1 to TRBJ1-1; the D gene is possibly TRBD1 (6 bases). From germline, CDR1 is DFQATT and CDR2 SNEGSKA (reference sequence). Trimming took 6 bases from V and 3 from J, leaving 11 bases between them. There are 12 residues in the CDR3. The CDR3 sequence is CSAIGGHTEAFF. For the CDR3, the DNA is TGCAGTGCGATTGGGGGGCACACTGAAGCTTTCTTT.